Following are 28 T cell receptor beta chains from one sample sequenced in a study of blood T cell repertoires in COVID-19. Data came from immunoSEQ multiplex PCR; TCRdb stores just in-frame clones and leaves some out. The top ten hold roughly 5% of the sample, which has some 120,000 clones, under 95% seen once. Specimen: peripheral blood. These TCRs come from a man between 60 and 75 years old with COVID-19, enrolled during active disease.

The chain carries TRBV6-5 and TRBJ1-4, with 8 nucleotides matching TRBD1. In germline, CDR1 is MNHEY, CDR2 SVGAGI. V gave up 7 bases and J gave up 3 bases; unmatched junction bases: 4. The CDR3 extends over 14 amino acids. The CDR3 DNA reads TGTGCCAGCAAGGACAGGGCGGCTAATGAAAAACTGTTTTTT. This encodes CASKDRAANEKLFF.

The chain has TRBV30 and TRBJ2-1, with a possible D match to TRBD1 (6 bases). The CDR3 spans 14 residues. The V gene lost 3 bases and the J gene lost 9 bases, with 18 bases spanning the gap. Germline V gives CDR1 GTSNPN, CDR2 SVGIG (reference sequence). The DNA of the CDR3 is TGTGCCTGGAGGGACAGTCCTGTGGGGAGTGAGCAGTTCTTC. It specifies CAWRDSPVGSEQFF.

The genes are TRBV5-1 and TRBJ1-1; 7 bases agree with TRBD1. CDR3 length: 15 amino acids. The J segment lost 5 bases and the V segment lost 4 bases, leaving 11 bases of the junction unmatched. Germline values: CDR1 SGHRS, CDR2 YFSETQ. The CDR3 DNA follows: TGCGCCAGCAGCGTAACAGGGGACGGTCGGACTGAAGCTTTCTTT. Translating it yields CASSVTGDGRTEAFF.

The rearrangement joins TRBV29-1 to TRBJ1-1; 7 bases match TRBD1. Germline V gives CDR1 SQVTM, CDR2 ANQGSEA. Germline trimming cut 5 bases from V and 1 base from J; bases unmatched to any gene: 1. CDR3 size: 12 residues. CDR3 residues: CSVWTGNTEAFF. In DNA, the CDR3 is TGCAGCGTTTGGACAGGGAACACTGAAGCTTTCTTT.

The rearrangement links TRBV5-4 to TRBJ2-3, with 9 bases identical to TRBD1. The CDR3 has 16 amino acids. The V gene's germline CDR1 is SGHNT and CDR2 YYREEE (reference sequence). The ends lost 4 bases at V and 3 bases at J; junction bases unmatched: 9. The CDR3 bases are TGTGCCAGCAGCCCGAAGGGACAGGGTCTGACAGATACGCAGTATTTT. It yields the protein CASSPKGQGLTDTQYF.

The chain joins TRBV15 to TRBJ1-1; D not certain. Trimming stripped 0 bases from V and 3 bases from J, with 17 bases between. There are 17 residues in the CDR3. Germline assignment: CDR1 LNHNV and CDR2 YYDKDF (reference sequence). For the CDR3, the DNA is TGTGCCACCAGCAGAGATAACCCGCCGGTTCGTTACACTGAAGCTTTCTTT. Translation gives CATSRDNPPVRYTEAFF.

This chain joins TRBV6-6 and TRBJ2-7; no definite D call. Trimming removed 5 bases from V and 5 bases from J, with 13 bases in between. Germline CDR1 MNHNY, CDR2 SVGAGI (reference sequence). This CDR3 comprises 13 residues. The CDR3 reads CASSQQQSHEQYF. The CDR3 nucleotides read TGTGCCAGCAGTCAACAACAGAGCCACGAGCAGTACTTC.

The CDR3 sequence: CASSLGLSTYEQYF. The CDR3 coding sequence is TGTGCCAGCAGCTTAGGACTTTCAACCTACGAGCAGTACTTC. The chain couples TRBV11-2 to TRBJ2-7; unclear D gene. V gave up 1 base and J gave up 2 bases, with 9 bases separating them. The CDR3 has 14 amino acids. The germline CDR1 and CDR2 sequences are SGHAT and FQNNGV.

DNA of the CDR3: TGTGCCAGCAGCTTTTCACTATCTGCCGGGACAGCCGGCTACACCTTC. This encodes CASSFSLSAGTAGYTF. The chain employs TRBV5-5 and TRBJ1-2, with TRBD1 matching over 7 bases. The CDR3 contains 16 residues. V trimming: 2 bases; J trimming: 8 bases; junction bases outside the gene matches: 15. Per germline, CDR1 SGHKS and CDR2 YYEKEE (reference sequence).

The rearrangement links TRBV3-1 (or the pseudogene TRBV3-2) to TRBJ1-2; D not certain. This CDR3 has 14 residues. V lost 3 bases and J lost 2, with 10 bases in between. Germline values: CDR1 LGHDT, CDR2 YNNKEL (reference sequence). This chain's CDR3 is CASSHSTENYGYTF. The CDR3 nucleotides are TGTGCCAGCAGCCATTCGACGGAGAACTATGGCTACACCTTC.

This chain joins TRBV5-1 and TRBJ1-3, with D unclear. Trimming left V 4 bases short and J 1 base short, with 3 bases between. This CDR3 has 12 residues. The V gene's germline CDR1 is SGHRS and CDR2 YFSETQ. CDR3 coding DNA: TGCGCCAGCAGCCCGTCTGGAAACACCATATATTTT. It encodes CASSPSGNTIYF.

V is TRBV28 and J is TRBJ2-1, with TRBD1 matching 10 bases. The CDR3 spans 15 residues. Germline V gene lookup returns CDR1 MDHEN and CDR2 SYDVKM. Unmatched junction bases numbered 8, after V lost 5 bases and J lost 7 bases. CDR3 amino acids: CASSDRQGARNEQFF. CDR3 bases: TGTGCCAGCAGTGATCGACAGGGGGCGCGGAATGAGCAGTTCTTC. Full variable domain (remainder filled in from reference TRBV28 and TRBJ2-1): DVKVTQSSRYLVKRTGEKVFLECVQDMDHENMFWYRQDPGLGLRLIYFSYDVKMKEKGDIPEGYSVSREKKERFSLILESASTNQTSMYLCASSDRQGARNEQFFGPGTRLTVL.

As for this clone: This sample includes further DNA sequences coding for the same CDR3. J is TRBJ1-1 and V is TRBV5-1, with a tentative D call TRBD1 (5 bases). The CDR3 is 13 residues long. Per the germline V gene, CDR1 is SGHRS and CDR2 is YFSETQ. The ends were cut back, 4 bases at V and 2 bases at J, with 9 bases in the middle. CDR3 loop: CASSKTGNTEAFF. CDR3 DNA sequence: TGCGCCAGCAGCAAAACAGGTAACACTGAAGCTTTCTTT.

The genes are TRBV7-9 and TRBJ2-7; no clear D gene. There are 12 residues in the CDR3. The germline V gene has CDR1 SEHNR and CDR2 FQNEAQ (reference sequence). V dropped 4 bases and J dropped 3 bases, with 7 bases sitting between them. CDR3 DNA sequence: TGTGCCAGCAGCTCTCAACTCTACGAGCAGTACTTC. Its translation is CASSSQLYEQYF.

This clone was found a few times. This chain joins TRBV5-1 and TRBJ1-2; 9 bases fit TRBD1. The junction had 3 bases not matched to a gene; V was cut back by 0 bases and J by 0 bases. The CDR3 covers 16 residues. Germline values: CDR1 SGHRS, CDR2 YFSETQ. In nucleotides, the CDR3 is TGCGCCAGCAGCTTGGCGGGACAGGGCTCTAACTATGGCTACACCTTC. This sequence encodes CASSLAGQGSNYGYTF.

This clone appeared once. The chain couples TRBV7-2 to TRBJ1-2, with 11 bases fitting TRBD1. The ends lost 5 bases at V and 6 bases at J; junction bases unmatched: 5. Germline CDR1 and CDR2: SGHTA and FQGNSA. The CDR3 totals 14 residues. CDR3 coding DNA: TGTGCCAGCAGCACCTGGACAGGGGGCGATGGCTACACCTTC. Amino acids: CASSTWTGGDGYTF.

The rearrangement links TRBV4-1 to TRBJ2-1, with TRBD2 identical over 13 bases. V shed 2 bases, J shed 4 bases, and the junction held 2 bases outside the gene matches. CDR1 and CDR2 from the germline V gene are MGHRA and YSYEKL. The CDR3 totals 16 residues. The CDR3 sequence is CASSQPGLAGYNEQFF. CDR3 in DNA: TGCGCCAGCAGCCAACCGGGACTAGCGGGATACAATGAGCAGTTCTTC.

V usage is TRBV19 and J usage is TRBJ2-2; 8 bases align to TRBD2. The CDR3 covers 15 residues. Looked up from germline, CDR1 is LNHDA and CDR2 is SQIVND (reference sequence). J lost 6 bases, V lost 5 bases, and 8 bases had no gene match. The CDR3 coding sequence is TGTGCCAGTAGTCCAAAGCGGGAGTGGGCCGGGGAGCTGTTTTTT. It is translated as CASSPKREWAGELFF.

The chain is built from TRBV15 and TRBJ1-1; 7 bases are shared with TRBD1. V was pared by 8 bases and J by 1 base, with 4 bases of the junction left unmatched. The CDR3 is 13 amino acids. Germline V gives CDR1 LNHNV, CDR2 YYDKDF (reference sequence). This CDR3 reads CATPGTANTEAFF. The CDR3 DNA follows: TGTGCCACCCCCGGGACAGCGAACACTGAAGCTTTCTTT. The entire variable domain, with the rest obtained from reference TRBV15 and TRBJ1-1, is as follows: DAMVIQNPRYQVTQFGKPVTLSCSQTLNHNVMYWYQQKSSQAPKLLFHYYDKDFNNEADTPDNFQSRRPNTSFCFLDIRSPGLGDTAMYLCATPGTANTEAFFGQGTRLTVV.

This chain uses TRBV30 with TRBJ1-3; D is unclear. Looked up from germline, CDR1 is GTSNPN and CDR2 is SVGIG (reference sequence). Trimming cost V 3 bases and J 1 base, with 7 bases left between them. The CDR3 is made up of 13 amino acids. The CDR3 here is CAWRRESGNTIYF. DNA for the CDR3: TGTGCCTGGAGACGGGAGTCTGGAAACACCATATATTTT.

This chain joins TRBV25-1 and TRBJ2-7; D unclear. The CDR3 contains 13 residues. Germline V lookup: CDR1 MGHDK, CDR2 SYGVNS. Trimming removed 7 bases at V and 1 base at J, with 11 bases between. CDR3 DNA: TGTGCCAGCAATAGTCGGGTTTCCTACGAGCAGTACTTC. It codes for CASNSRVSYEQYF.

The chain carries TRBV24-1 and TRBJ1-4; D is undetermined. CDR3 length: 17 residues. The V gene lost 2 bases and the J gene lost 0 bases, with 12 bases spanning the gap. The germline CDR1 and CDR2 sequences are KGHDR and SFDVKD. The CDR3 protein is CATSDSKRMATNEKLFF. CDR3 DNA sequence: TGTGCCACCAGTGATTCTAAAAGAATGGCAACTAATGAAAAACTGTTTTTT.

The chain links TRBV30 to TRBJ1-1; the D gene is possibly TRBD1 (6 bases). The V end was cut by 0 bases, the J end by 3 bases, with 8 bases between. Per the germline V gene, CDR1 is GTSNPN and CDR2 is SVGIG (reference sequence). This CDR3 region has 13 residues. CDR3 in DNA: TGTGCCTGGAGTGTAGACAGGTACACTGAAGCTTTCTTT. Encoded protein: CAWSVDRYTEAFF.

In DNA form, the CDR3 reads TGCAGCGTTCGAAGAGGGGGCGGCTACGAGCAGTACTTC. Protein sequence: CSVRRGGGYEQYF. This chain connects TRBV29-1 to TRBJ2-7, with TRBD1 identical over 7 bases. Losses at the gene ends were 5 bases for V and 3 bases for J; bases not matched to a gene: 7. The CDR3 has 13 residues. From germline, CDR1 is SQVTM and CDR2 ANQGSEA.

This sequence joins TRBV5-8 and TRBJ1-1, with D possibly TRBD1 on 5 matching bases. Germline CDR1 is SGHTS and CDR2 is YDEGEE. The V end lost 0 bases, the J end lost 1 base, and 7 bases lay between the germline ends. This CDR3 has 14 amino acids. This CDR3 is CASSLEGENTEAFF. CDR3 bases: TGTGCCAGCAGCTTGGAAGGGGAGAACACTGAAGCTTTCTTT. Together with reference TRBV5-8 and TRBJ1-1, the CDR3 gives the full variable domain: EAGVTQSPTHLIKTRGQQATLRCSPISGHTSVYWYQQALGLGLQFLLWYDEGEERNRGNFPPRFSGRQFPNYSSELNVNALELEDSALYLCASSLEGENTEAFFGQGTRLTVV.

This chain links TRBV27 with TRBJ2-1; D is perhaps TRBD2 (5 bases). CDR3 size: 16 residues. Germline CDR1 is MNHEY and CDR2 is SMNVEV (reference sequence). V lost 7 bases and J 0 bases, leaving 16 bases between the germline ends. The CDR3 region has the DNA TGTGCCAGCACCCTATCCGGGGTAAGCTCCTACAATGAGCAGTTCTTC. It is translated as CASTLSGVSSYNEQFF.

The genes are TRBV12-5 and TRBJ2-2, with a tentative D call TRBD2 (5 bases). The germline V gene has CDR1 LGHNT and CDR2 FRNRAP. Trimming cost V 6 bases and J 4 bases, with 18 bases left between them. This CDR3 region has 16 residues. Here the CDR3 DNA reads TGTGCTAGTGGACCCAGCGGTGTGGGTGGCACCGGGGAGCTGTTTTTT. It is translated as CASGPSGVGGTGELFF.

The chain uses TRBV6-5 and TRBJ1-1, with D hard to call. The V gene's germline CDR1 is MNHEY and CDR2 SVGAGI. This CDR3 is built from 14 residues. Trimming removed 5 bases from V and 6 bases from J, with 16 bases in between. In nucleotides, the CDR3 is TGTGCCAGCAGTCCCCTCGCGTCCCAGGCTGAAGCTTTCTTT. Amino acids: CASSPLASQAEAFF.